This T cell receptor beta chain was identified in a study of blood T cell repertoires in COVID-19 (dated by TCRdb to the early 2020s). Regarding the complete study: Samples from collaborators originated in the United States, Italy and Spain and spanned both the acute and convalescent phases of COVID-19. The prospective study material was composed of cDNA or gDNA derived from T cells, B-cell-depleted T cells, or PBMCs. The samples were drawn from two sources: the first 160 participants of the ongoing ImmuneRACE study, and 950 to 1,500 subjects contributed by 6 global collaborators. HLA class I and class II types, where available, came from metadata supplied by the sample provider rather than from assay-based typing. The repertoires were made available in a free public database intended to serve as a resource for research on the immune response to SARS-CoV-2. The sample metadata nearly always contained a de-identified subject ID, COVID-19 status, age in years and sex. Deeply sampled blood TCRbeta repertoires from subjects exposed to, actively infected with, or recovered from COVID-19 were included in the dataset. Overall results and qualifications from the work: The quantity of clinical and demographic metadata differed by source and by participant and was supplied without curation.

Remarks on this clone: Its antigen is not yet known. No base quality information exists; no much larger clone differs at one position.

Trimming removed 4 bases from V and 5 bases from J; the gene matches leave 5 bases unexplained. The CDR3 holds 15 amino acids from the cysteine to the phenylalanine. Kept here is only the CDR3 DNA, which spans 45 bases and is read in frame from base 1. Looking up the germline V gene yields CDR1 SGHDN and CDR2 FVKESK. Collaborating institutions collected whole blood in K2EDTA tubes following their own protocols. For TCRbeta analysis, collaborators shipped samples in one of three forms: frozen whole blood, isolated PBMCs, or DNA extracted from either of those sample types. TCRbeta CDR3 regions were amplified from genomic DNA by means of the immunoSEQ Assay, a bias-controlled multiplex PCR. Processing in the source paper ran as follows. Nucleated cell counts per sample were estimated from amplification of reference gene primers within the assay. Sequence reads were collapsed and filtered to measure the absolute abundance of every unique TCRbeta CDR3 rearrangement. For each sample, productive Simpson clonality was calculated as the square root of Simpson's diversity index over productive rearrangements. TCRdb stores this immuneACCESS table with in-frame sequences only. Part of the clones is absent; in the studies checked, under half of the shortfall reflects unresolved V genes, and no reason is known for the rest. V, J and clone size reflect that table, while D and trimming were determined from the DNA. The sample contains about 83,000 clones, roughly nine tenths of them found a single time. Approximately 15% of the sample is held by the ten biggest clonotypes.

This sequence was found in an elderly woman with active or convalescent COVID-19. Sequenced material: peripheral blood. The chain was built from TRBV14 and TRBJ1-1, with 12 junctional bases fitting TRBD1. The CDR3 region: CASSLRDRGLTEAFF. The DNA sequence is as follows: TGTGCCAGCAGCCTCCGGGACAGGGGGCTTACTGAAGCTTTCTTT.